This T cell receptor beta chain appears in the sequencing data of a study of cytomegalovirus exposure and HLA in healthy donors. CDR3 length: 15 residues. The junction had 10 bases not matched to a gene; V was cut back by 3 bases and J by 9 bases. Germline CDR1 reads SGHRS; CDR2 reads YFSETQ. This clone was seen just once. 13 Jbeta primers and 60 Vbeta primers were used for the PCR. Measured with immunoSEQ multiplex PCR; TCRdb has only the in-frame clones, and not every one. The table records some 170,000 clones, roughly 85% of them present only once. Specimen: PBMCs. This sequence originates from a man aged 35 to 55 in good health and CMV-seropositive. The rearrangement uses TRBV5-1 and TRBJ2-1, with 9 bases matching TRBD2. The CDR3 loop reads CASSSPGTSSGEQFF. The CDR3 DNA follows: TGCGCCAGCAGCTCGCCCGGGACTAGCTCGGGTGAGCAGTTCTTC.